Listed below are T cell receptor beta chains from one sample, sequenced in a study of cytomegalovirus exposure and HLA in healthy donors. The method was immunoSEQ multiplex PCR; TCRdb's version includes in-frame clones alone and lacks a portion of them. The sample lists fewer than 200,000 clones; over 75% were seen once. The source material was PBMCs. Source of these receptors: a girl in the first two years of life in good health and CMV-seronegative. The CDR3 runs from the conserved cysteine through the conserved F or W. A D gene is named only where the DNA matches it firmly. Expanded clones get a size class; other rows say once, few or many, or leave the size out.

>.|once|TRBV9|TRBJ2-3
TGTGCCAGCAAGCGACCGGGTACAGATACGCAGTATTTT
CASKRPGTDTQYF
>.|.|TRBV5-1|TRBJ1-2
TGCGCCAGCAGCTTGGCCGTTCAGGGTTCTGGCTACACCTTC
CASSLAVQGSGYTF
>.|.|TRBV27|TRBJ1-1
TGTGCCAGCAGTTTTCTGGGGGAGGACACTGAAGCTTTCTTT
CASSFLGEDTEAFF
>TRBD2|.|TRBV7-3|TRBJ2-1
TGTGCCAGCAGCCCTAGCGGGGGGGCCTGGAATGAGCAGTTCTTC
CASSPSGGAWNEQFF
>TRBD2|.|TRBV7-2|TRBJ2-7
TGTGCCAGCACCCCAGGCGCGGGGGCCTACGAGCAGTACTTC
CASTPGAGAYEQYF
>.|.|TRBV5-1|TRBJ2-3
TGCGCCCCCAGAGACATAAACTCTAGCACAGATACGCAGTATTTT
CAPRDINSSTDTQYF
>TRBD2|.|TRBV5-5|TRBJ2-1
TGTGCCAGCAGCTTGGGGAGCGGGAGGGCCAGGGATGAGCAGTTCTTC
CASSLGSGRARDEQFF
>.|.|TRBV7-9|TRBJ1-2
TGTGCCAGCAGAGGGGTCCTCTATGGCTACACCTTC
CASRGVLYGYTF
>TRBD1|.|TRBV4-1|TRBJ2-5
TGCGCCAGCAGCCGGACAGGAGGCGAGACCCAGTACTTC
CASSRTGGETQYF
>TRBD1|.|TRBV10-3|TRBJ2-5
TGTGCCATCAGTGAGTCGGTTGGGACAGGGGTAGAGACCCAGTACTTC
CAISESVGTGVETQYF
>TRBD2|.|TRBV4-1|TRBJ2-7
TGCGCCAGCAGCCAAGAATCGAGCGGGAGCCCCAACGAGCAGTACTTC
CASSQESSGSPNEQYF
>TRBD2|.|TRBV18|TRBJ2-7
TGTGCCAGCTCACCTCGGGTGTGGCGCGGGCTAGCGGGACTCGACGAGCAGTACTTC
CASSPRVWRGLAGLDEQYF
>.|.|TRBV7-3|TRBJ2-1
TGTGCCAGCAGCTTATTTCCAGGGGGGAGCTCCTACAATGAGCAGTTCTTC
CASSLFPGGSSYNEQFF
>TRBD1|.|TRBV7-9|TRBJ2-7
TGCGCCAGCAGCCCAAGGAGGACAGGGCGGTCCGAGCAGTACTTC
CASSPRRTGRSEQYF
>.|.|TRBV6-1|TRBJ2-1
TGTGCCAGCAGTGAAGCGCCCGCGGGGTGGGTCTATGAGCAGTTCTTC
CASSEAPAGWVYEQFF
>TRBD1|.|TRBV19|TRBJ2-5
TGTGCCAGTACCCCGGTGGCAGGGGGCGCACGGGAGACCCAGTACTTC
CASTPVAGGARETQYF
>.|few|TRBV7-3|TRBJ2-7
TGTGCCAGCAGGCAATACTCAGGGGTTATTCGCTACGAGCAGTACTTC
CASRQYSGVIRYEQYF
>.|.|TRBV4-1|TRBJ2-1
TGCGCCAGCAGCCAAGGGCTTACGCAGTTCTTC
CASSQGLTQFF
>TRBD2|.|TRBV4-2|TRBJ2-7
TGTGCCAGCAGCCAAGGGCTAGCGGTCTACGAGCAGTACTTC
CASSQGLAVYEQYF
>.|few|TRBV6-6|TRBJ2-7
TGTGCCAGCAGTTACTCCAGGGGTAACTACGAGCAGTACTTC
CASSYSRGNYEQYF
>TRBD1|.|TRBV12-5|TRBJ1-3
TGTGCTAGTGGTGGACGACAGGGTGGAAACACCATATATTTT
CASGGRQGGNTIYF
>.|.|TRBV14|TRBJ1-2
TGTGCCAGCAGCCAAGGGGACCCTGGCGGGGGTGGCTACACCTTC
CASSQGDPGGGGYTF
>TRBD1|.|TRBV4-2|TRBJ2-1
TGTGCCAGCAGCCAAGGGGAAGCCGGGACAGGGAGTTACAATGAGCAGTTCTTC
CASSQGEAGTGSYNEQFF
>.|.|TRBV25-1|TRBJ2-1
TGTGCCAGCAGTCCTCTAGCGCCGCCTCGCTACAATGAGCAGTTCTTC
CASSPLAPPRYNEQFF
>TRBD1|.|TRBV5-1|TRBJ2-5
TGCGCCAGCAGCCGGACAGGGGAAGAGACCCAGTACTTC
CASSRTGEETQYF
>TRBD1|.|TRBV6-1|TRBJ2-2
TGTGCCAGCAGTGGGGACAGGGGTTTTGGGGAGCTGTTTTTT
CASSGDRGFGELFF
>TRBD1|.|TRBV5-1|TRBJ2-7
TGCGCCAGCCGGGGACAGGGGATCGACGAGCAGTACTTC
CASRGQGIDEQYF
>.|.|TRBV2|TRBJ2-7
TGTGCCAGCACCTCAGGGTATAGGAACTCCTACGAGCAGTACTTC
CASTSGYRNSYEQYF
>.|.|TRBV27|TRBJ2-5
TGTGCCAGCAGTTTATTAAAGGGGGAGCAGTACTTC
CASSLLKGEQYF
>TRBD1|.|TRBV2|TRBJ1-2
TGTGCCAGAGGGGACAGCGTACGCTATGGCTACACCTTC
CARGDSVRYGYTF
>TRBD1|.|TRBV30|TRBJ1-5
TGTGCCTGGAGAGGACAGGGGATAGGGCCCCAGCATTTT
CAWRGQGIGPQHF
>.|.|TRBV9|TRBJ2-3
TGTGCCAGCAGCGTAGGGTGGAGTACGCAGTATTTT
CASSVGWSTQYF
>.|.|TRBV7-3|TRBJ1-1
TGTGCCAGCAGCTTAGACACTCCGGGGGACACTGAAGCTTTCTTT
CASSLDTPGDTEAFF
>TRBD1|.|TRBV7-9|TRBJ1-2
TGTTCCAGCAGCTTCGGGACAGGGGAGGCCTATGGCTACACCTTC
CSSSFGTGEAYGYTF
>TRBD2|.|TRBV5-6|TRBJ2-3
TGTGCCAGCAGCCGTGAGCGGGGGCGAAACACAGATACGCAGTATTTT
CASSRERGRNTDTQYF
>.|.|TRBV18|TRBJ1-5
TGTGCCAGCTCACCATGGGGCAGGAGTCCCCCTTATAGCAATCAGCCCCAGCATTTT
CASSPWGRSPPYSNQPQHF
>.|.|TRBV7-6|TRBJ1-3
TGTGCCAGCAGTCAAAATGGAAACACCATATATTTT
CASSQNGNTIYF
>.|.|TRBV7-9|TRBJ2-3
TGTGCCAGCAGCTCGAAAAGCTCACTAGGTCTCGGTACAGATACGCAGTATTTT
CASSSKSSLGLGTDTQYF
>TRBD1|.|TRBV5-4|TRBJ2-7
TGTGCCAGCAGTAGGACAGGTGTCTACGAGCAGTACTTC
CASSRTGVYEQYF
>TRBD2|.|TRBV4-2|TRBJ2-7
TGTGCCAGCAGCCAACAATGGCTAGCGGACTACTACGAGCAGTACTTC
CASSQQWLADYYEQYF
>TRBD1|.|TRBV6-6|TRBJ2-2
TGTGCCAGCAAGTCCCGGGACAGGGCAAAGCCCGGGGAGCTGTTTTTT
CASKSRDRAKPGELFF
>.|.|TRBV30|TRBJ2-3
TGTGCCTGGACGCCTCTAGAAGTAGATACGCAGTATTTT
CAWTPLEVDTQYF
>TRBD1|.|TRBV7-6|TRBJ1-1
TGTGCCAGCAGCTTTCTATGGACAGGGATGGACACTGAAGCTTTCTTT
CASSFLWTGMDTEAFF
>.|.|TRBV19|TRBJ2-7
TGTGCCAGTAGTCTTCAGGGGCCGACCTACGAGCAGTACTTC
CASSLQGPTYEQYF
>TRBD1|.|TRBV29-1|TRBJ2-3
TGCAGCGTTGACGACAGGGCTCTCACAGATACGCAGTATTTT
CSVDDRALTDTQYF